Shown below are 4 T cell receptor beta chains from a single sample sequenced in a study of cytomegalovirus exposure and HLA in healthy donors. PCR amplification relied on 60 Vbeta primers (plus 13 Jbeta primers). Sequencing was performed with immunoSEQ multiplex PCR; in TCRdb, only in-frame clones are kept and a portion is missing. The sample lists some 150,000 clones, roughly four fifths occurring once. The sequenced material came from PBMCs. Source of these receptors: a woman aged 45-59 years in good health and CMV-seronegative.

CDR3 nucleotide sequence: TGCGCCAGCAGCCAAGCTAAGGGGCGATCTGGAAACACCATATATTTT. Translation: CASSQAKGRSGNTIYF. This sequence joins TRBV4-1 and TRBJ1-3; perhaps TRBD1 as D (5 bases). Germline loops: CDR1 MGHRA, CDR2 YSYEKL. The CDR3 runs 16 residues. V lost 1 base, J lost 1 base, and 11 bases lay in between.

The rearrangement joins TRBV6-5 to TRBJ2-5; 10 bases map to TRBD1. The CDR3 loop spans 16 amino acids. V gave up 4 bases and J gave up 5 bases; unmatched junction bases: 10. Germline CDR1 is MNHEY and CDR2 is SVGAGI. CDR3 residues: CASSSLPGQGMETQYF. In DNA, the CDR3 is TGTGCCAGCAGTTCCCTCCCGGGACAGGGGATGGAGACCCAGTACTTC.

This rearrangement joins TRBV6-5 to TRBJ2-7; no definite D call. Germline V lookup: CDR1 MNHEY, CDR2 SVGAGI. CDR3 length equals 15 residues. V dropped 5 bases and J dropped 5 bases, with 19 bases sitting between them. The CDR3 DNA sequence: TGTGCCAGCAGTCCTCCCCGGAGCGCCCCCCACGAGCAGTACTTC. Its protein product is CASSPPRSAPHEQYF.

The chain joins TRBV6-1 to TRBJ1-1; a possible D gene is TRBD1 (5 bases). The CDR3 has 14 amino acids. Germline V gene data show CDR1 as MNHNS and CDR2 as SASEGT. V lost 7 bases and J 3 bases, leaving 15 bases between the germline ends. CDR3 nucleotides: TGTGCCAGCACAACCCGCGGGGGTGACACTGAAGCTTTCTTT. It codes for CASTTRGGDTEAFF.